Listed below are T cell receptor beta chains from one sample, sequenced in a study of Ad26.COV2.S vaccination and SARS-CoV-2 variants. Clones were read by immunoSEQ multiplex PCR, and TCRdb kept only the in-frame ones, dropping some. This sample has 300,000 to 350,000 clones, with about 85% found just once. The source material was peripheral blood, sampled in a trial of Ad26.COV2.S vaccine versus placebo. These receptors were taken from a person between 18 and 60 years old who received the Ad26.COV2.S COVID-19 vaccine or a placebo. CDR3s include the opening cysteine and the closing phenylalanine or tryptophan. D genes are given only for firm matches. Clone size is stated in some rows and not others, as once, few, many or a class when expanded.

TRBJ2-7 | . | TRBV28 | 15 | TRBD1 | CASTSPDRGLHEQYF | TGTGCCAGCACCTCTCCGGACAGGGGCCTCCACGAGCAGTACTTC
TRBJ1-5 | . | TRBV7-2 | 13 | TRBD1 | CASSSGQVQPQHF | TGTGCCAGCAGCTCAGGACAGGTCCAGCCCCAGCATTTT
TRBJ1-1 | . | TRBV2 | 12 | . | CASSIGSPEAFF | TGTGCCAGCAGTATAGGGTCCCCTGAAGCTTTCTTT
TRBJ2-7 | . | TRBV7-7 | 16 | TRBD1 | CASSLASGQGSYEQYF | TGTGCTAGCAGCTTAGCGTCGGGACAGGGCTCCTACGAGCAGTACTTC
TRBJ1-2 | . | TRBV7-9 | 12 | . | CASSWGDYGYTF | TGTGCCAGCAGCTGGGGAGACTATGGCTACACCTTC
TRBJ2-2 | once | TRBV29-1 | 16 | . | CSVEGGSVGRTGELFF | TGCAGCGTTGAAGGGGGCTCAGTAGGTAGAACCGGGGAGCTGTTTTTT
TRBJ1-5 | once | TRBV30 | 13 | . | CAWSVNSNQPQHF | TGTGCCTGGAGTGTAAACAGTAATCAGCCCCAGCATTTT
TRBJ1-2 | . | TRBV19 | 15 | . | CASSTSSGSPWANTF | TGTGCCAGTAGTACCTCTTCTGGCAGCCCGTGGGCGAACACCTTC
TRBJ2-2 | . | TRBV5-1 | 16 | TRBD1 | CASSLAVGQGAGELFF | TGCGCCAGCAGCTTGGCCGTGGGACAGGGGGCCGGGGAGCTGTTTTTT
TRBJ2-7 | . | TRBV5-4 | 13 | . | CASSPDRNYEQYF | TGTGCCAGCAGCCCCGACCGGAACTACGAGCAGTACTTC
TRBJ2-5 | . | TRBV5-1 | 14 | . | CASSPGGNQETQYF | TGCGCCAGCAGCCCGGGGGGCAACCAAGAGACCCAGTACTTC
TRBJ1-2 | . | TRBV24-1 | 14 | . | CATSVGGGNYGYTF | TGTGCCACCTCGGTCGGGGGAGGTAACTATGGCTACACCTTC
TRBJ2-5 | . | TRBV7-7 | 15 | TRBD2 | CASSNGLAGQETQYF | TGTGCCAGCAGCAATGGGCTAGCGGGGCAAGAGACCCAGTACTTC
TRBJ2-3 | . | TRBV11-3 | 18 | TRBD1 | CASSLIGTGVGGADTQYF | TGTGCCAGCAGCTTAATAGGGACAGGGGTTGGCGGGGCAGATACGCAGTATTTT
TRBJ1-6 | . | TRBV5-1 | 16 | . | CASSSSGKAIISPLHF | TGCGCCAGCAGCTCTTCGGGGAAAGCCATAATCTCACCCCTCCACTTT
TRBJ1-5 | . | TRBV5-4 | 14 | . | CASSLGGDNQPQHF | TGTGCCAGCAGCTTGGGGGGTGACAATCAGCCCCAGCATTTT
TRBJ1-5 | . | TRBV19 | 17 | TRBD1 | CASSTGQGAISNQPQHF | TGTGCCAGTAGTACGGGACAGGGGGCCATTAGCAATCAGCCCCAGCATTTT
TRBJ2-2 | . | TRBV7-9 | 15 | . | CASSRPGAGPGELFF | TGTGCCAGCAGCCGCCCGGGGGCGGGTCCCGGGGAGCTGTTTTTT
TRBJ2-7 | . | TRBV11-2 | 11 | . | CASSPGHRDVF | TGTGCCAGCAGCCCTGGACACAGGGACGTCTTC
TRBJ1-2 | . | TRBV27 | 15 | . | CASSLSGPRGYGYTF | TGTGCCAGCAGTTTATCGGGTCCGAGGGGGTACGGCTACACCTTC
TRBJ1-1 | . | TRBV10-2 | 14 | TRBD1 | CASSTGQGDTEAFF | TGCGCCAGCAGTACGGGACAGGGAGACACTGAAGCTTTCTTT
TRBJ1-1 | . | TRBV6-2/TRBV6-3 | 13 | . | CASSYGRRTEAFF | TGTGCCAGCAGTTACGGGCGTCGGACTGAAGCTTTCTTT
TRBJ1-4 | . | TRBV18 | 16 | . | CASSQGSGLANEKLFF | TGTGCCAGCTCACAGGGCTCGGGCTTGGCTAATGAAAAACTGTTTTTT
TRBJ2-7 | few | TRBV5-5 | 13 | . | CASSLRQFYEQYF | TGTGCCAGCAGCTTGCGCCAGTTCTACGAGCAGTACTTC
TRBJ2-3 | . | TRBV7-9 | 16 | TRBD1 | CASSSGGRSSTDTQYF | TGTGCCAGCAGTTCAGGGGGCCGGTCTAGCACAGATACGCAGTATTTT
TRBJ2-7 | . | TRBV11-1 | 12 | . | CASRGLSYEQYF | TGTGCCAGTAGGGGACTCTCCTACGAGCAGTACTTC
TRBJ2-3 | . | TRBV20-1 | 11 | . | CSASEGDTQYF | TGCAGTGCTAGTGAGGGAGATACGCAGTATTTT
TRBJ2-2 | . | TRBV19 | 15 | TRBD1 | CASSQTGMNTGELFF | TGTGCCAGTAGTCAGACAGGGATGAACACCGGGGAGCTGTTTTTT
TRBJ2-3 | . | TRBV5-4 | 13 | . | CASSLRGADTQYF | TGTGCCAGCAGCTTGAGGGGTGCAGATACGCAGTATTTT
TRBJ2-5 | . | TRBV7-2 | 12 | TRBD2 | CASRLAGETQYF | TGTGCCAGCCGACTAGCTGGAGAGACCCAGTACTTC
TRBJ1-3 | . | TRBV6-5 | 14 | . | CASKSPHSGNTIYF | TGTGCCAGCAAGAGTCCCCACTCTGGAAACACCATATATTTT
TRBJ2-1 | . | TRBV11-3 | 14 | . | CASSLGDTYNEQFF | TGTGCCAGCAGCTTAGGGGACACCTACAATGAGCAGTTCTTC
TRBJ1-4 | . | TRBV24-1 | 12 | . | CATRGLDEKLFF | TGTGCCACCAGGGGGCTTGATGAAAAACTGTTTTTT
TRBJ2-1 | . | TRBV7-3 | 14 | . | CASSQGQLYNEQFF | TGTGCCAGCAGCCAAGGACAACTCTACAATGAGCAGTTCTTC
TRBJ1-2 | once | TRBV28 | 13 | . | CASSLLATYGYTF | TGTGCCAGCAGTTTATTGGCCACCTATGGCTACACCTTC
TRBJ1-3 | . | TRBV11-3 | 18 | . | CASSLVSGGTASGNTIYF | TGTGCCAGCAGCTTAGTCTCCGGAGGGACGGCTTCTGGAAACACCATATATTTT
TRBJ2-7 | once | TRBV1 | 12 | . | CTSSGPCDEQYF | TGCACCAGCAGCGGCCCCTGCGACGAGCAGTACTTC
TRBJ1-2 | many | TRBV7-2 | 14 | TRBD1 | CASSSDRGPYGYTF | TGTGCCAGCAGCTCCGACAGGGGACCTTATGGCTACACCTTC
TRBJ1-6 | few | TRBV9 | 15 | . | CASSVLGMAYSPLHF | TGTGCCAGCAGCGTACTGGGGATGGCATATTCACCCCTCCACTTT
TRBJ1-2 | few | TRBV28 | 16 | . | CASSSLAGGINYGYTF | TGTGCCAGCAGTTCCTTGGCCGGGGGCATTAACTATGGCTACACCTTC
TRBJ1-4 | once | TRBV4-1 | 15 | . | CASSLTAGPYEKLFF | TGCGCCAGCAGCCTCACCGCAGGGCCGTACGAAAAACTGTTTTTT
TRBJ1-1 | . | TRBV7-8 | 16 | TRBD1 | CASSHATGTGGTEAFF | TGTGCCAGCAGCCACGCTACCGGGACAGGGGGCACTGAAGCTTTCTTT
TRBJ2-5 | . | TRBV3-1/TRBV3-2 | 15 | TRBD2 | CASSQGAGSQETQYF | TGTGCCAGCAGCCAAGGAGCGGGGAGCCAAGAGACCCAGTACTTC
TRBJ2-1 | . | TRBV11-3 | 13 | . | CASSNTPYNEQFF | TGTGCCAGCAGCAATACTCCCTACAATGAGCAGTTCTTC
TRBJ1-1 | . | TRBV7-2 | 14 | TRBD1 | CASTPQGGDTEAFF | TGTGCCAGCACCCCACAGGGGGGCGACACTGAAGCTTTCTTT
TRBJ2-7 | . | TRBV28 | 14 | . | CASKLEGASYEQYF | TGTGCCAGCAAACTGGAGGGAGCATCCTACGAGCAGTACTTC
TRBJ2-1 | . | TRBV25-1 | 13 | . | CASSEWNSDEQFF | TGTGCCAGCAGTGAATGGAATAGTGATGAGCAGTTCTTC
TRBJ2-1 | . | TRBV29-1 | 13 | . | CSVEAGVGNEQFF | TGCAGCGTTGAAGCAGGGGTGGGCAATGAGCAGTTCTTC
TRBJ2-1 | . | TRBV5-5 | 15 | TRBD2 | CASSLKRGPYNEQFF | TGTGCCAGCAGCTTGAAGCGGGGGCCGTACAATGAGCAGTTCTTC
TRBJ2-3 | . | TRBV5-6 | 13 | . | CASSFKHTDTQYF | TGTGCCAGCAGCTTCAAACACACAGATACGCAGTATTTT
TRBJ2-1 | . | TRBV4-1 | 18 | TRBD2 | CASSPGTSGGVNYNEQFF | TGCGCCAGCAGCCCCGGGACTAGCGGGGGAGTAAACTACAATGAGCAGTTCTTC